Each of the 23 T cell receptor beta chains below was sequenced from the same sample in a study of vaccination effects on CD4 cells after COVID-19. The authors isolated CD4+ T cells after around 10 days of culture. BNT162b2 vaccine or mRNA-1273 vaccine was given to participants in two doses. No antigen is known for these receptors. Repertoires were generated with immunoSEQ multiplex PCR, while TCRdb's copy carries only in-frame clones and drops some. The profile covers some 40,000 clones, with around 73% appearing a single time and approximately 7.7% taken by the ten largest. This specimen consisted of CD4+ T cells from PBMCs cultured without peptide, obtained after COVID-19 vaccination. These receptors all stem from a human donor who received a COVID-19 vaccine.

The chain has TRBV23-1 and TRBJ2-3; tentatively, D is TRBD1 (5 bases). TRBV23-1 belongs to the ORF category, with a function that is uncertain. The CDR3 is 17 residues long. Trimming removed 1 base at V and 3 bases at J, with 17 bases between. The CDR3 sequence is CASSQWVRALFTDTQYF. CDR3 DNA sequence: TGCGCCAGCAGTCAATGGGTCAGGGCCCTTTTTACAGATACGCAGTATTTT.

The rearrangement uses TRBV5-5 and TRBJ1-3, with 7 bases fitting TRBD1. Looked up from germline, CDR1 is SGHKS and CDR2 is YYEKEE (reference sequence). J gave up 0 bases and V 0 bases, and 15 bases lay outside the gene matches. The CDR3 sequence is 20 residues long. CDR3: CASSLERWGQTSYSGNTIYF. The DNA of the CDR3 is TGTGCCAGCAGCTTGGAGAGGTGGGGACAGACTAGTTACTCTGGAAACACCATATATTTT.

J is TRBJ1-4 and V is TRBV4-1; 9 bases match TRBD1. The CDR3 has 15 amino acids. Unmatched junction bases numbered 4, after V lost 0 bases and J lost 8 bases. Per germline, CDR1 MGHRA and CDR2 YSYEKL. Here the CDR3 reads CASSQDGTGYEKLFF. The CDR3 bases are TGCGCCAGCAGCCAAGATGGGACAGGGTACGAAAAACTGTTTTTT.

The gene calls are TRBV6-1 and TRBJ1-2; D remains unclear. In germline, CDR1 is MNHNS, CDR2 SASEGT. The CDR3 has 15 amino acids. V was pared by 3 bases and J by 6 bases, with 17 bases between. CDR3 sequence reads: CASSDHSGRVDGYTF. The CDR3 nucleotides are TGTGCCAGCAGTGACCACTCCGGGAGAGTCGATGGCTACACCTTC.

The V and J genes are TRBV6-5 and TRBJ2-1; D possibly corresponds to TRBD1 (6 bases). The CDR3 loop spans 15 amino acids. Trimming stripped 8 bases from V and 1 base from J, with 15 bases between. Germline loops: CDR1 MNHEY, CDR2 SVGAGI. This chain's CDR3 is CASGTGSRSYNEQFF. DNA for the CDR3: TGTGCCAGCGGTACAGGGAGTCGTTCCTACAATGAGCAGTTCTTC.

The V and J genes are TRBV7-2 and TRBJ1-5; 7 nucleotides line up with TRBD1. The germline gives CDR1 SGHTA, CDR2 FQGNSA. The V segment lost 5 bases and the J segment 5 bases; nucleotides outside the gene matches: 6. This CDR3 region has 14 residues. The CDR3 region has the DNA TGTGCCAGCAGCCTTCGGCAGGGGGATCAGCCCCAGCATTTT. Its protein product is CASSLRQGDQPQHF.

A few counts support this clone. The chain has TRBV30 and TRBJ2-7, with TRBD2 matching over 9 bases. V lost 0 bases to trimming and J lost 5 bases; unmatched junction nucleotides: 14. CDR1 and CDR2 from the germline V gene are GTSNPN and SVGIG (reference sequence). The CDR3 has 17 residues. Here the CDR3 DNA reads TGTGCCTGGAGTGTACAGGGCGGGGGGGTGCGTTTCGACGAGCAGTACTTC. This sequence encodes CAWSVQGGGVRFDEQYF.

There are a few counts of this clone. The chain has TRBV5-1 and TRBJ1-1; D is undetermined. This CDR3 region has 15 residues. From germline, CDR1 is SGHRS and CDR2 YFSETQ. The ends were cut back, 0 bases at V and 0 bases at J, with 9 bases in the middle. CDR3 in DNA: TGCGCCAGCAGCTTGGCCACGGGTCTGAACACTGAAGCTTTCTTT. This gives the protein CASSLATGLNTEAFF. Complete variable domain (other parts from reference TRBV5-1 and TRBJ1-1): KAGVTQTPRYLIKTRGQQVTLSCSPISGHRSVSWYQQTPGQGLQFLFEYFSETQRNKGNFPGRFSGRQFSNSRSEMNVSTLELGDSALYLCASSLATGLNTEAFFGQGTRLTVV.

The J gene is TRBJ2-7, the V gene TRBV3-1 (or the pseudogene TRBV3-2); D possibly corresponds to TRBD2 (5 bases). Looked up from germline, CDR1 is LGHDT and CDR2 is YNNKEL (reference sequence). The V end was cut by 4 bases, the J end by 7 bases, with 20 bases between. The CDR3 has 15 amino acids. CDR3 DNA sequence: TGTGCCAGCAGCCTTAACGGGGTTCGCCCCTCAGAGCAGTACTTC. Translating it yields CASSLNGVRPSEQYF.

The rearrangement links TRBV29-1 to TRBJ2-3; 10 bases map to TRBD1. Trimming removed 2 bases from V and 4 bases from J; junction bases left unmatched: 12. Germline V gene lookup returns CDR1 SQVTM and CDR2 ANQGSEA. This CDR3 spans 17 amino acids. The DNA for the CDR3 is TGCAGCGTTGAAAGGAGACAGGGGGCCGCCGGGGCAGATACGCAGTATTTT. It translates to CSVERRQGAAGADTQYF.

The chain links TRBV9 to TRBJ1-4; 9 positions agree with TRBD1. The germline CDR1 and CDR2 sequences are SGDLS and YYNGEE. The CDR3 contains 15 residues. V was clipped by 0 bases and J by 6 bases; unmatched bases: 3. As DNA, the CDR3 is TGTGCCAGCAGCGTAGAGGGACAGGGTGATGAAAAACTGTTTTTT. It yields the protein CASSVEGQGDEKLFF.

The gene calls are TRBV6-5 and TRBJ1-1, with D maybe TRBD1 (6 bases). The CDR3 length is 16 residues. CDR1 and CDR2 (germline): MNHEY, SVGAGI. V was clipped by 0 bases and J by 0 bases, with 11 bases between them. The CDR3 region is CASSYSWTAMNTEAFF. CDR3 coding DNA: TGTGCCAGCAGTTACTCGTGGACAGCCATGAACACTGAAGCTTTCTTT.

This clone was seen a handful of times. This chain joins TRBV2 and TRBJ2-7, with 10 bases identical to TRBD2. The CDR3 consists of 16 residues. Germline V gene lookup returns CDR1 SNHLY and CDR2 FYNNEI. With 3 bases clipped from V and 0 bases from J, the junction kept 5 bases outside the gene matches. In nucleotides, the CDR3 is TGTGCCAGCAGTGATTTGGGACTAGCGTCCTCCTACGAGCAGTACTTC. As protein: CASSDLGLASSYEQYF.

The V gene is TRBV27, the J gene TRBJ1-6; 7 positions match TRBD1. CDR1 is MNHEY and CDR2 is SMNVEV in the germline V gene (reference sequence). V dropped 2 bases and J dropped 2; count of bases not matched to a gene: 12. The CDR3 spans 19 residues. The CDR3 region has the DNA TGTGCCAGCAGTTTACGCAGGGGGGGGTATGGCACCTATAATTCACCCCTCCACTTT. Its translation is CASSLRRGGYGTYNSPLHF.

This clone was picked up many times. The V gene is TRBV10-3, the J gene TRBJ2-3, with a possible D match to TRBD2 (6 bases). Per germline, CDR1 ENHRY and CDR2 SYGVKD. The CDR3 covers 17 residues. Deletions cut 0 bases from V and 4 bases from J, with 17 bases between. In DNA form, the CDR3 reads TGTGCCATCAGTGAGTCGAGAGGCGGGGTGGGAGCAGATACGCAGTATTTT. The encoded protein is CAISESRGGVGADTQYF.

This chain joins TRBV10-1 and TRBJ1-2; D remains ambiguous. CDR1 is WNHNN and CDR2 is SYGVQD in the germline V gene (reference sequence). Trimming took off 5 bases at V and 9 bases at J, with 19 bases between the two ends. The CDR3 extends over 14 amino acids. For the CDR3, the DNA is TGCGCCAGCAGTCAGGCAAGGGAAGGTGTTCGCTACACCTTC. This gives the protein CASSQAREGVRYTF.

The chain combines TRBV4-2 with TRBJ2-3; TRBD1 aligns across 9 bases. J lost 3 bases, V lost 6 bases, and 4 bases had no gene match. CDR3 length: 14 amino acids. Germline V CDR1 and CDR2: LGHNA, YNFKEQ. DNA of the CDR3: TGTGCCAGCAGTTTGACAGGGGGGACAGATACGCAGTATTTT. This codes for CASSLTGGTDTQYF.

This clone occurred a few times. The V call is TRBV10-3, the J call TRBJ2-7; no definite D call. The CDR3 contains 15 residues. Trimming pared 4 bases from V and 2 bases from J, leaving 15 bases between. Germline V gene lookup returns CDR1 ENHRY and CDR2 SYGVKD. The CDR3 DNA sequence: TGTGCCATCAGTGGCCAGAAAATGGGTCCCTACGAGCAGTACTTC. Its translation is CAISGQKMGPYEQYF.

The rearrangement links TRBV6-5 to TRBJ2-3; D not resolved. Germline CDR1 reads MNHEY; CDR2 reads SVGAGI. V gave up 0 bases and J gave up 4 bases, with 14 bases separating them. The CDR3 is 16 residues long. The CDR3 loop is CASSYSYSGSADTQYF. The CDR3 DNA reads TGTGCCAGCAGTTACTCTTATAGTGGCTCGGCAGATACGCAGTATTTT.

The table lists this clone with a few counts. The chain recombines TRBV18 with TRBJ2-3, with 8 bases lining up with TRBD2. Germline CDR1 reads KGHSH; CDR2 reads LQKENI. This CDR3 spans 14 amino acids. V lost 2 bases to trimming and J lost 4 bases; unmatched junction nucleotides: 2. The CDR3 coding sequence is TGTGCCAGCTCACCAATTAGCGGGGCAGATACGCAGTATTTT. The encoded protein is CASSPISGADTQYF.

The chain couples TRBV3-1 (or the pseudogene TRBV3-2) to TRBJ2-7; TRBD1 agrees at 7 bases. This CDR3 spans 14 amino acids. V gave up 5 bases and J gave up 5 bases; unmatched junction bases: 9. Looked up from germline, CDR1 is LGHDT and CDR2 is YNNKEL (reference sequence). The CDR3 DNA is TGTGCCAGCAGCGAATGGGACAGTCCCAACGAGCAGTACTTC. Translated, it gives CASSEWDSPNEQYF.

J is TRBJ1-2 and V is TRBV14, with 8 bases identical to TRBD1. The length of the CDR3 is 13 residues. Germline values: CDR1 SGHDN, CDR2 FVKESK. The junction had 8 bases not matched to a gene; V was cut back by 5 bases and J by 9 bases. The CDR3 DNA is TGTGCCAGCAGCACCGACAGGGGAATACGCTACACCTTC. Translation: CASSTDRGIRYTF.

The CDR3 sequence is CASSSLASNEQFF. As DNA, the CDR3 is TGTGCCAGCAGCTCCCTAGCTTCCAATGAGCAGTTCTTC. The chain recombines TRBV11-2 with TRBJ2-1; the D gene is possibly TRBD2 (5 bases). Germline V gives CDR1 SGHAT, CDR2 FQNNGV. This CDR3 contains 13 residues. The V end lost 4 bases, the J end lost 6 bases, and 10 bases lay between the germline ends.